This paragraph covers one TCR beta chain sequence. Clones were read by immunoSEQ multiplex PCR, and TCRdb kept only the in-frame ones, dropping some. This table holds 200,000 to 300,000 clones, 83% found once. This sample stems from a study of blood T cell repertoires in COVID-19. This CDR3 comprises 13 residues. Germline V gene sequence: CDR1 MNHNS, CDR2 SASEGT. V lost 0 bases to trimming and J lost 7 bases, with 7 bases between them. The sample consisted of PBMCs or T cells enriched from blood (not recorded which). The source of this sequence is a woman in her thirties or forties who had been exposed to COVID-19. This chain joins TRBV6-1 and TRBJ1-5; a weak D match, TRBD1 (5 bases). The CDR3 is CASSEAQGQPQHF. In DNA form, the CDR3 reads TGTGCCAGCAGTGAAGCGCAGGGCCAGCCCCAGCATTTT.